This T cell receptor beta chain originates from a study of CD8+ T cells in alopecia areata. Study as a whole: Treated patients swallowed 5 to 10 mg of oral tofacitinib twice daily. General observations from the study: A large proportion of expanded lesional clones were detected persisting in scalp and blood during tofacitinib. Shared TCR sequences were less clear between patients than in mice, possibly partly from HLA diversity.

Sequencing relied on a cDNA template that was reverse transcribed from extracted RNA. Sequencing used immunoSEQ multiplex PCR; TCRdb keeps in-frame clones, though not all of them. The sample has 150,000 to 200,000 clones, 60% seen once. Regarding treatment: oral pan-JAK inhibitor, 5-10 mg twice daily. To note about this clone: The antigen remains unidentified.

With 2 bases clipped from V and 8 bases from J, the junction kept 5 bases outside the gene matches. The germline V gene has CDR1 SGHRS and CDR2 YFSETQ. The CDR3 totals 16 residues. The gene calls are TRBV5-1 and TRBJ2-1, with TRBD2 matching over 15 bases. This TCR derives from a human donor with alopecia areata. The sequencing used CD4+ T cells sorted from blood, collected at week 24, from a patient treated with tofacitinib. CDR3 coding DNA: TGCGCCAGCAGCTTCGGGACTAGCGGGGGGATGGATGAGCAGTTCTTC. It yields the protein CASSFGTSGGMDEQFF.